A single sample gave rise to the 2 T cell receptor beta chains below, sequenced in a study of cytomegalovirus exposure and HLA in healthy donors. Amplification used 60 Vbeta primers and 13 Jbeta primers. Repertoires were generated with immunoSEQ multiplex PCR, while TCRdb's copy carries only in-frame clones and drops some. The data show about 170,000 clones, with approximately 71% seen just once and approximately 5.4% held by the top ten. The sample taken for sequencing was PBMCs. The receptors here all came from a woman younger than 30 in good health and CMV-seropositive.

The V call is TRBV19, the J call TRBJ2-6; tentative D call: TRBD1 (6 bases). Germline V gene sequence: CDR1 LNHDA, CDR2 SQIVND (reference sequence). The CDR3 contains 16 residues. Trimming took off 6 bases at V and 0 bases at J, with 12 bases between the two ends. CDR3 sequence: CASRHRDYSGANVLTF. The CDR3 nucleotides read TGTGCCAGTAGGCACAGGGATTACTCTGGGGCCAACGTCCTGACTTTC.

This clone was seen a handful of times. This rearrangement joins TRBV11-3 to TRBJ2-7; 9 bases line up with TRBD1. V gave up 3 bases and J gave up 6 bases; unmatched junction bases: 3. This CDR3 contains 13 residues. CDR1 and CDR2 from the germline V gene are SGHNT and YENEEA. The CDR3: CASSLGQGSEQYF. The CDR3, as DNA: TGTGCCAGCAGCTTGGGACAGGGTTCCGAGCAGTACTTC.